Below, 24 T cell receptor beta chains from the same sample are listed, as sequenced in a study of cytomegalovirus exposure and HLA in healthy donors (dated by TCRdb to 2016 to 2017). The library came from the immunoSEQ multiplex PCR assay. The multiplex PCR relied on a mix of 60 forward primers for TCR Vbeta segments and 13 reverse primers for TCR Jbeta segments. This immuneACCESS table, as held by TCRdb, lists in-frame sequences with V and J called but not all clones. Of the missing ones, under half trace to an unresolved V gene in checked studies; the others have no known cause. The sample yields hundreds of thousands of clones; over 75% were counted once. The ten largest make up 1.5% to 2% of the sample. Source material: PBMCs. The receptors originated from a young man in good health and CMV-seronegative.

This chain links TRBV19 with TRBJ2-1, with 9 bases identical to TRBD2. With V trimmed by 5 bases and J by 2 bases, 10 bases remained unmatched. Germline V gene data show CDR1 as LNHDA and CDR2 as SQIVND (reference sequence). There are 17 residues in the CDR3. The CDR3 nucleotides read TGTGCCAGTAGTTCACACGGGACTAGCCGTACCTACAATGAGCAGTTCTTC. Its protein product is CASSSHGTSRTYNEQFF.

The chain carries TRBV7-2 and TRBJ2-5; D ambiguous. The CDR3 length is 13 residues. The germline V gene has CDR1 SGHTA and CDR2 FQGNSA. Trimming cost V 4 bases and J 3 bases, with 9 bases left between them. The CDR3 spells CASSSRLEETQYF. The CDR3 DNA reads TGTGCCAGCAGCTCACGACTGGAAGAGACCCAGTACTTC.

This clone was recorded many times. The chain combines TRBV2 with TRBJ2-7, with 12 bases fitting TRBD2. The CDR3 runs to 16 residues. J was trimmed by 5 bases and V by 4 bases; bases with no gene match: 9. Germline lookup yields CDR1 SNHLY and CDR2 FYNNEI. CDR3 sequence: CASSAPGTSGWHEQYF. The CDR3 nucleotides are TGTGCCAGCAGTGCCCCCGGGACTAGCGGGTGGCACGAGCAGTACTTC.

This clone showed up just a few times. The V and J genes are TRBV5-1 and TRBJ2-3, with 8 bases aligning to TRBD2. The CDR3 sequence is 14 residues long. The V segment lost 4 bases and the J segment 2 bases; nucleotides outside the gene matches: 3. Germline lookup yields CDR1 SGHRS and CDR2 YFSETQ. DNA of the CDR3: TGCGCCAGCAGCGGCGGGGGGTCCACAGATACGCAGTATTTT. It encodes CASSGGGSTDTQYF.

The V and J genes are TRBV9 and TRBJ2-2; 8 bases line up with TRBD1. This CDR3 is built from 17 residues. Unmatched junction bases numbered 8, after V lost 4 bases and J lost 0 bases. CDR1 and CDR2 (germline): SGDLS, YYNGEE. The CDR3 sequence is CASSTNRDRTNTGELFF. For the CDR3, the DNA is TGTGCCAGCAGCACGAACCGGGACAGGACGAACACCGGGGAGCTGTTTTTT.

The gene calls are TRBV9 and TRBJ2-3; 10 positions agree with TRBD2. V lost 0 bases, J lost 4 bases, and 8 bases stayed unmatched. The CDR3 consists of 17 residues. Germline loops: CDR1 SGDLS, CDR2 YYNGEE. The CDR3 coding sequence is TGTGCCAGCAGCGTAGGGCTAAGCGGGAGGGCCTCAGATACGCAGTATTTT. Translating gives CASSVGLSGRASDTQYF.

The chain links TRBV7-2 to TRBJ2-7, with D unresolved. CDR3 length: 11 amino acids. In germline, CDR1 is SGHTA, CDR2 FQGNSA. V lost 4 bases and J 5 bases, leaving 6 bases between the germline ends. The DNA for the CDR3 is TGTGCCAGCAGCTCGGTGCACGAGCAGTACTTC. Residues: CASSSVHEQYF.

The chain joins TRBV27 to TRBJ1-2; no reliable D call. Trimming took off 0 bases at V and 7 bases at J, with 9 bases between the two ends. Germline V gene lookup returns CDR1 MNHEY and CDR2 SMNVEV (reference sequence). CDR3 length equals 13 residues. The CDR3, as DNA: TGTGCCAGCAGTTTATCGCCCGGTACTGGCTACACCTTC. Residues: CASSLSPGTGYTF.

The DNA of the CDR3 is TGTGCCAGCAGACCGGGACAGGGGGCCTACGAGCAGTACTTC. Translated: CASRPGQGAYEQYF. The chain recombines TRBV6-5 with TRBJ2-7; TRBD1 matches at 11 bases. Trimming at V came to 6 bases and at J to 2 bases, leaving 3 bases not matched to a gene. The CDR3 has 14 amino acids. Germline CDR1 MNHEY, CDR2 SVGAGI.

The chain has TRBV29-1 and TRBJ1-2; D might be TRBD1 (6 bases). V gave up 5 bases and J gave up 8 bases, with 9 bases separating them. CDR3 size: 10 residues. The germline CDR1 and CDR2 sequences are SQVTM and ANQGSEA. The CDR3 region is CSVSGDGYTF. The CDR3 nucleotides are TGCAGCGTTTCAGGGGACGGCTACACCTTC.

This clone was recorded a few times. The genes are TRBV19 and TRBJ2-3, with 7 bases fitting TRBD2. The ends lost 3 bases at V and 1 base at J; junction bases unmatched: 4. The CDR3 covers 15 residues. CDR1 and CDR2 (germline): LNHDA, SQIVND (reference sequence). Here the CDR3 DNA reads TGTGCCAGTAGTATCCCGCTAGCGGGCACAGATACGCAGTATTTT. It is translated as CASSIPLAGTDTQYF.

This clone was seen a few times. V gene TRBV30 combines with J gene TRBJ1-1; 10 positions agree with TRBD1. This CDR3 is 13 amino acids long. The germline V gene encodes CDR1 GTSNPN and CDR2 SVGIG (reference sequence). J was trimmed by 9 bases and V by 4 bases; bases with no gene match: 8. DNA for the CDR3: TGTGCCTGGAAAGGGGACAGGGGATGGAAAGCTTTCTTT. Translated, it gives CAWKGDRGWKAFF. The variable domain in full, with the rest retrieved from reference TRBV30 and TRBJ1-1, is SQTIHQWPATLVQPVGSPLSLECTVEGTSNPNLYWYRQAAGRGLQLLFYSVGIGQISSEVPQNLSASRPQDRQFILSSKKLLLSDSGFYLCAWKGDRGWKAFFGQGTRLTVV.

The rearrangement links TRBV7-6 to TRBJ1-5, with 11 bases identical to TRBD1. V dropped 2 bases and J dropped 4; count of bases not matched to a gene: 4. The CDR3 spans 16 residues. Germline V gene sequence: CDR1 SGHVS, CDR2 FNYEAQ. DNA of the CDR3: TGTGCCAGCAGCTTACTCGGACAGGGGGCTAATCAGCCCCAGCATTTT. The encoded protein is CASSLLGQGANQPQHF.

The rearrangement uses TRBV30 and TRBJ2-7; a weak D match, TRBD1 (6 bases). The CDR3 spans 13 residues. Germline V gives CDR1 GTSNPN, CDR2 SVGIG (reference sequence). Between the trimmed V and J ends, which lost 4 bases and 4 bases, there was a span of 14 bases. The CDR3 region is CAWKGQVGYEQYF. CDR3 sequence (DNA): TGTGCCTGGAAGGGACAAGTCGGTTACGAGCAGTACTTC. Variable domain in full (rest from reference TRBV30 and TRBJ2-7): SQTIHQWPATLVQPVGSPLSLECTVEGTSNPNLYWYRQAAGRGLQLLFYSVGIGQISSEVPQNLSASRPQDRQFILSSKKLLLSDSGFYLCAWKGQVGYEQYFGPGTRLTVT.

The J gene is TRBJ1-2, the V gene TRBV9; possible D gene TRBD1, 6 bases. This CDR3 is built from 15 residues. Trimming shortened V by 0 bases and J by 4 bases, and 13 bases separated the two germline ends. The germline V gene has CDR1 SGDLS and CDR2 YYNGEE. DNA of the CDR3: TGTGCCAGCAGCGTAGAAGGACAGAGCACCTATGGCTACACCTTC. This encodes CASSVEGQSTYGYTF.

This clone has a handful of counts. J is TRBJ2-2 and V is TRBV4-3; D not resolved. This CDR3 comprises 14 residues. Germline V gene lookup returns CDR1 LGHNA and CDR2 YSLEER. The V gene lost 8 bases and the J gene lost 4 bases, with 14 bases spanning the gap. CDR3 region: CASSRGRGTGELFF. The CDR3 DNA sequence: TGCGCCAGCTCCCGAGGCAGAGGCACCGGGGAGCTGTTTTTT.

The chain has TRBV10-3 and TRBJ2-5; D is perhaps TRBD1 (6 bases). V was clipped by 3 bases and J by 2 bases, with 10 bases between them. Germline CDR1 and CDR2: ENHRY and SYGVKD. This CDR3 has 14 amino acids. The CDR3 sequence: CAISDSTGQETQYF. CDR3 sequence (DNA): TGTGCCATCAGTGATTCGACAGGACAAGAGACCCAGTACTTC.

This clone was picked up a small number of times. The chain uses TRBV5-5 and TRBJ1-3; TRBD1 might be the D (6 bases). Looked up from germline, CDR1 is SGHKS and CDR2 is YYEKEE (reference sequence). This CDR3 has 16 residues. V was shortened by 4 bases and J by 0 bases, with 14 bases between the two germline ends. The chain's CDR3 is CASSAWTANSGNTIYF. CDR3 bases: TGTGCCAGCAGCGCCTGGACAGCGAACTCTGGAAACACCATATATTTT.

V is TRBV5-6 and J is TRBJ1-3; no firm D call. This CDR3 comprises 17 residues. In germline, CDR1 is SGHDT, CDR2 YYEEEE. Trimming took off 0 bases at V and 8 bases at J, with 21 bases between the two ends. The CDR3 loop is CASSLAPTQRVLDTIYF. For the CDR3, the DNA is TGTGCCAGCAGCTTGGCCCCCACGCAACGGGTTTTGGACACCATATATTTT.

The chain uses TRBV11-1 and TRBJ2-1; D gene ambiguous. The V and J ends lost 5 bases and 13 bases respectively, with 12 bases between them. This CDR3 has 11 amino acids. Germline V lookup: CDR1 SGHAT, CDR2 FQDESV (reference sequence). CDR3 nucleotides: TGTGCCAGCAGCCTAGGAGAAAAACAGTTCTTC. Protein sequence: CASSLGEKQFF.

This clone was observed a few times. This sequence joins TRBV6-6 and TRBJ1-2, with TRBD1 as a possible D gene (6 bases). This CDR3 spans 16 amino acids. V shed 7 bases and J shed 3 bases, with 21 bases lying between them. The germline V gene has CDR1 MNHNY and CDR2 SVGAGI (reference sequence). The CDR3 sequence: CASNIRTRDKDYGYTF. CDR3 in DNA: TGTGCCAGCAACATCCGTACCCGGGACAAAGACTATGGCTACACCTTC.

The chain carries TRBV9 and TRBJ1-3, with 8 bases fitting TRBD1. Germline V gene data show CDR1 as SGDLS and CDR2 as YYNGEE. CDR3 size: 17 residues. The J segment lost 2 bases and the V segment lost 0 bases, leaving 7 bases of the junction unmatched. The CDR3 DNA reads TGTGCCAGCAGCGTAGTAGGGGGGACAGGTCCTGGAAACACCATATATTTT. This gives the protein CASSVVGGTGPGNTIYF.

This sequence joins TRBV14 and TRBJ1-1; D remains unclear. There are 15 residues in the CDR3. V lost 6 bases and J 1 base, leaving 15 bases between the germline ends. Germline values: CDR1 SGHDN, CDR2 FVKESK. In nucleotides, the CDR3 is TGTGCCAGCAGTTCAACGGATCCGGGGAACACTGAAGCTTTCTTT. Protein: CASSSTDPGNTEAFF.

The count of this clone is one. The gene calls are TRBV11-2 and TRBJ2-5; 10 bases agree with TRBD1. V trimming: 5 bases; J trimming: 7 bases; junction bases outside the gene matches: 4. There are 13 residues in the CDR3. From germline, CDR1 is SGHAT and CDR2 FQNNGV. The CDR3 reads CASSRDRGGTQYF. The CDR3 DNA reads TGTGCCAGCAGCCGGGACAGGGGAGGGACCCAGTACTTC.